This record concerns one TCR beta chain sequence. Its antigen is unidentified. The sample belongs to a study of cytomegalovirus exposure and HLA in healthy donors. The PCR employed 60 Vbeta primers together with 13 Jbeta primers. Assay: immunoSEQ multiplex PCR; the TCRdb copy retains only in-frame clones and omits some. The sample carries 130,000 to 150,000 clones, 70% to 80% recorded once. The study's findings and limits: HLA allele associations emerged for 17,000 or so TCR beta sequences in a later analysis, at 0.05 false discovery rate.

Material: PBMCs. This receptor was taken from a woman aged 18-29 years in good health and CMV-seropositive.

This chain's CDR3 is CASSWRGHTDTQYF. The CDR3 coding sequence is TGTGCCAGCAGCTGGCGGGGCCACACAGATACGCAGTATTTT. This chain connects TRBV5-6 to TRBJ2-3, with a possible D match to TRBD2 (6 bases). CDR1 and CDR2 (germline): SGHDT, YYEEEE. The CDR3 spans 14 residues. V dropped 3 bases and J dropped 2 bases, with 10 bases sitting between them.